This T cell receptor beta chain came from a study of control samples from healthy donors and cancer patients. Generated by immunoSEQ multiplex PCR, the TCRdb table keeps only in-frame clones and is missing some. The data show some 120,000 clones, about 89% seen once. The CDR3 is 15 amino acids. Germline V gene sequence: CDR1 MNHEY, CDR2 SMNVEV (reference sequence). Trimming removed 3 bases from V and 2 bases from J, with 13 bases in between. The sequence came from a man aged 45 to 65 in good health. Source material: blood. The rearrangement uses TRBV27 and TRBJ2-5; D ambiguous. The CDR3 protein is CASSFLGQPQETQYF. The CDR3 nucleotides read TGTGCCAGCAGTTTTTTGGGCCAGCCACAAGAGACCCAGTACTTC.